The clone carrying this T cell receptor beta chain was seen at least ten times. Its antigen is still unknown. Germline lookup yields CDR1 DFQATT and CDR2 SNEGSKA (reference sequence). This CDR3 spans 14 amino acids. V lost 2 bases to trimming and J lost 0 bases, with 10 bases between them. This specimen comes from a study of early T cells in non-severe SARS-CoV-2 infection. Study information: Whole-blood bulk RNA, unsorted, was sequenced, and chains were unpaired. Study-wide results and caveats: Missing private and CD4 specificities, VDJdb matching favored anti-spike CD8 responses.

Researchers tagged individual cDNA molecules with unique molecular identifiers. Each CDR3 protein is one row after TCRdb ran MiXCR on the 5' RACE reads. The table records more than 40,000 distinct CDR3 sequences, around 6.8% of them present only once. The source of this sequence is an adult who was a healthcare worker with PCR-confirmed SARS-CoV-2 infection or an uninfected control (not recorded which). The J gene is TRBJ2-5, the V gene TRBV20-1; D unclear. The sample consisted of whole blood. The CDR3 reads CSARPQPYQETQYF. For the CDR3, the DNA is TGCAGTGCTAGACCTCAACCGTACCAAGAGACCCAGTACTTC.